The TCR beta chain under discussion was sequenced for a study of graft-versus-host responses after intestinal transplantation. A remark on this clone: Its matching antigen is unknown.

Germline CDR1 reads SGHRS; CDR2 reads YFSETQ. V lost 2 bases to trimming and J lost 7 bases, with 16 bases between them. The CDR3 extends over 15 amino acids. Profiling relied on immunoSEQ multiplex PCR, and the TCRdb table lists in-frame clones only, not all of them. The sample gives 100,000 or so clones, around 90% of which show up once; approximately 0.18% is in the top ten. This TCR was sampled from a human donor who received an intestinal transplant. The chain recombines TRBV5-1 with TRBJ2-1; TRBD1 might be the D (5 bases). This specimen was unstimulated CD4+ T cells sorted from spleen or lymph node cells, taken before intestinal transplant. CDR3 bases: TGCGCCAGCAGCTTAGGGGCGTACCAGGAAAATGAGCAGTTCTTC. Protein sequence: CASSLGAYQENEQFF.